This is a list of T cell receptor beta chains from one sample in a study of blood T cell repertoires in COVID-19. Generated by immunoSEQ multiplex PCR, the TCRdb table keeps only in-frame clones and is missing some. The data contain roughly 87,000 clones, approximately 88% of them singletons. The sequenced sample was peripheral blood. The origin of the receptors is a woman in her fifties or sixties with acute or convalescent COVID-19. CDR3s include the opening cysteine and the closing phenylalanine or tryptophan. D genes are given only for firm matches. Size values are once, few and many counts, or a class for expanded clones, and some rows have none.

.,TRBV5-1,TRBJ2-4,TRBD2,TGCGCCAGCAGAGCGGGGGGTCGAGCCAAAAACATTCAGTACTTC,CASRAGGRAKNIQYF
.,TRBV7-9,TRBJ2-1,.,TGTGCCAGCAGCTTTCATTCGGCAGCGAACAATGAGCAGTTCTTC,CASSFHSAANNEQFF
.,TRBV9,TRBJ1-1,.,TGTGCCAGCAGCGTAGCGGGTGAAGGCACTGAAGCTTTCTTT,CASSVAGEGTEAFF
.,TRBV6-6,TRBJ2-1,.,TGTGCCAGCGCCCAGGGGATCTCCTACAATGAGCAGTTCTTC,CASAQGISYNEQFF
.,TRBV6-2/TRBV6-3,TRBJ1-6,.,TGTGCCAGCAGTACAGGGCTCTCACCCCTCCACTTT,CASSTGLSPLHF
once,TRBV27,TRBJ1-2,TRBD1,TGTGCCAGCAGTTTCGGGACAGGGGCCTACAGCTACACCTTC,CASSFGTGAYSYTF
once,TRBV19,TRBJ2-6,TRBD1,TGTGCCAGTAGAGGGGACAGGGGGTCTGGGGCCAACGTCCTGACTTTC,CASRGDRGSGANVLTF
few,TRBV10-3,TRBJ1-2,.,TGTGCCACGACGGACAGTTATGGCTACACCTTC,CATTDSYGYTF
.,TRBV20-1,TRBJ1-4,.,TGCAGCCTCCATTCCGGGGAAAAACTGTTTTTT,CSLHSGEKLFF
many,TRBV2,TRBJ2-1,.,TGTGCCAGCAACAGGGACATTGGGCACAATGAGCAGTTCTTC,CASNRDIGHNEQFF
once,TRBV19,TRBJ1-6,TRBD1,TGTGCCAGTAAGGAGGGGGCCAGCTCCTATAATTCACCCCTCCACTTT,CASKEGASSYNSPLHF
.,TRBV7-7,TRBJ2-2,.,TGTGCCAGCAGCTTAAGAGATACCGGGGAGCTGTTTTTT,CASSLRDTGELFF
.,TRBV5-1,TRBJ2-3,TRBD2,TGCGCCAGCAGCCTCACTAGCGGGGGTTTAGATACGCAGTATTTT,CASSLTSGGLDTQYF
.,TRBV6-2/TRBV6-3,TRBJ2-1,.,TGTGCCAGCAGCCCCCCCGCGGGGTACTACAATGAGCAGTTCTTC,CASSPPAGYYNEQFF
once,TRBV10-3,TRBJ2-2,.,TGTGCCACCCAGAATGGTAATACCAGGGTCACCGGGGAGCTGTTTTTT,CATQNGNTRVTGELFF
few,TRBV7-8,TRBJ1-6,TRBD1,TGTGCCAGCAGCTTAGAGTGGGACAGAAATAAACCCCTCCACTTT,CASSLEWDRNKPLHF
once,TRBV4-3,TRBJ1-2,.,TGCGCCAGCAGCCAAGGGAGGGACCGCTATGGCTACACCTTC,CASSQGRDRYGYTF
.,TRBV3-1/TRBV3-2,TRBJ2-7,.,TGTGCCAGCAGCCAAGATCTTTTAGGCCGGGAAGACTACGAGCAGTACTTC,CASSQDLLGREDYEQYF
few,TRBV5-4,TRBJ1-1,TRBD1,TGTGCCAGCAGCTTGGTGGGACAGGTGAACATTAAAGCTTTCTTT,CASSLVGQVNIKAFF
.,TRBV11-3,TRBJ1-2,.,TGTGCCAGCAGCCTCCGGCAGGCCGCCTATGGCTACACCTTC,CASSLRQAAYGYTF
.,TRBV4-2,TRBJ2-7,.,TGTGCCAGCAGCCAAGAGAAGACAAGGAACGACGAGCAGTACTTC,CASSQEKTRNDEQYF
.,TRBV15,TRBJ1-2,.,TGTGCCACCAGCAGAGGAGGGTTTTTTGGCTACACCTTC,CATSRGGFFGYTF
.,TRBV11-3,TRBJ1-1,TRBD1,TGTGCCAGCAGCGTAGTCACAGGGGCGAGCACTGAAGCTTTCTTT,CASSVVTGASTEAFF
few,TRBV5-1,TRBJ1-3,.,TGCGCCAGCAGCTTGGGGGCACACTCTGGAAACACCATATATTTT,CASSLGAHSGNTIYF
.,TRBV7-2,TRBJ1-2,TRBD1,TGTGCCAGCAGCTTAGCGCTCGGGACAGGAATCTATGGCTACACCTTC,CASSLALGTGIYGYTF
.,TRBV6-1,TRBJ1-6,TRBD1,TGTGCCAGCAGTGAACTGGACAGGGCAAATAATTCACCCCTCCACTTT,CASSELDRANNSPLHF
.,TRBV10-3,TRBJ2-7,TRBD1,TGTGCCACCTCAGTCGGGACAGAGTACGAGCAGTACTTC,CATSVGTEYEQYF
.,TRBV19,TRBJ2-5,.,TGTGCCAGTAGTAGTGGGCAGACACAAGAGACCCAGTACTTC,CASSSGQTQETQYF
.,TRBV14,TRBJ1-3,.,TGTGCCAGCAGCCAACGGGGTACCGGAAACACCATATATTTT,CASSQRGTGNTIYF
.,TRBV4-1,TRBJ2-1,TRBD2,TGCGCCAGCAGCCAAGTTAGAGCGGGGGGGGAAAATGAGCAGTTCTTC,CASSQVRAGGENEQFF
.,TRBV7-9,TRBJ1-1,.,TGTGCCAGCAGCTTCTCGGAGGGGTGGGAGAACACTGAAGCTTTCTTT,CASSFSEGWENTEAFF
once,TRBV30,TRBJ1-2,TRBD1,TGTGCCTGGAGTGTCCCAGGACAGGGCTATAGCTACACCTTC,CAWSVPGQGYSYTF
.,TRBV15,TRBJ1-4,.,TGTGCCACCAGCAGAGATCCCACGGGGAGGGGTGAAAAACTGTTTTTT,CATSRDPTGRGEKLFF
.,TRBV2,TRBJ1-5,TRBD1,TGTGCCAGCAGTGAACAGGGGGTACGGGGTCAGCCCCAGCATTTT,CASSEQGVRGQPQHF
.,TRBV3-1/TRBV3-2,TRBJ2-3,TRBD2,TGTGCCAGCAGCCAGGTGACTAGCGGAAATACAGATACGCAGTATTTT,CASSQVTSGNTDTQYF
medium-sized,TRBV20-1,TRBJ1-1,.,TGCAGTGTCACTCGGAACACTGAAGCTTTCTTT,CSVTRNTEAFF
.,TRBV3-1/TRBV3-2,TRBJ2-3,.,TGTGCCAGCAGCCAAGTCCCCCGGGACACCCTTTTCTTT,CASSQVPRDTLFF
.,TRBV11-3,TRBJ2-7,TRBD2,TGTGCCAGCAGCTCAATTACCATAGGACTAGCGGGGGGGCGTACTTACGAGCAGTACTTC,CASSSITIGLAGGRTYEQYF
.,TRBV18,TRBJ1-4,.,TGTGCCAGCTCACCAGGGGCCGCTAATGAAAAACTGTTTTTT,CASSPGAANEKLFF
.,TRBV5-4,TRBJ2-7,TRBD1,TGTGCCAGCAGCTTACAGGGGGCGAAGTCCTACGAGCAGTACTTC,CASSLQGAKSYEQYF
once,TRBV7-2,TRBJ1-1,.,TGTGCCAGCAGCCCCCGGCGTGGGGAGGGGACTGAAGCTTTCTTT,CASSPRRGEGTEAFF
.,TRBV6-2/TRBV6-3,TRBJ1-3,.,TGTGCCAGCAGTTTGGCAGGAAAATCCTCTGGAAACACCATATATTTT,CASSLAGKSSGNTIYF
.,TRBV19,TRBJ1-6,TRBD1,TGTGCCAGTTCTGAGGACAGGGCACGCGGTTCACCCCTCCACTTT,CASSEDRARGSPLHF
.,TRBV4-2,TRBJ2-6,TRBD1,TGTGCCAGTAGAAAAGTCGGGACAGTCCGGGCTGGGGCCAACGTCCTGACTTTC,CASRKVGTVRAGANVLTF
.,TRBV28,TRBJ2-7,TRBD1,TGTGCCAGCAGTCTCGGGACAGCCCTGGGAGAGCAGTACTTC,CASSLGTALGEQYF
.,TRBV3-1/TRBV3-2,TRBJ1-1,.,TGTGCCAGCAGCCCTGAGGCCCTATACACTGAAGCTTTCTTT,CASSPEALYTEAFF
many,TRBV4-1,TRBJ1-2,.,TGCGCCAGCAGCCAAGCGGCAGGGTTCTATGGCTACACCTTC,CASSQAAGFYGYTF
.,TRBV2,TRBJ1-1,.,TGTGCCAGCAGTGACGGGTTGGTATCCACTGAAGCTTTCTTT,CASSDGLVSTEAFF
.,TRBV2,TRBJ1-3,.,TGTGCCAGCAGTACAGGGATGGGAAACACCATATATTTT,CASSTGMGNTIYF